Listed below are T cell receptor beta chains from one sample, sequenced in a study of blood T cell repertoires in COVID-19. Sequencing used immunoSEQ multiplex PCR; TCRdb keeps in-frame clones, though not all of them. This sample has 250,000 or so clones, with around nine tenths found just once. The sample was peripheral blood. The receptors were gathered from a woman in her sixties or seventies with COVID-19, enrolled during active disease. Each CDR3 is given with its conserved first and last residue.

J gene,V gene,CDR3 protein
TRBJ1-6,TRBV6-5,CASSYRDSPLHF
TRBJ1-5,TRBV28,CASSENLSNQPQHF
TRBJ2-3,TRBV6-4,CASSRDSFTDTQYF
TRBJ2-1,TRBV11-3,CASSPGQYNEQFF
TRBJ1-1,TRBV24-1,CATLHQGLNTEAFF
TRBJ1-2,TRBV30,CAWSTLTGGAGGYTF
TRBJ1-1,TRBV5-1,CASRIGGATEAFF
TRBJ2-7,TRBV24-1,CATSDGRAEQYF
TRBJ1-5,TRBV7-8,CASSLTGTGAYQPQHF
TRBJ1-5,TRBV10-3,CAISEWGTGGLQPQHF
TRBJ2-1,TRBV5-1,CASSVSGYAGEQFF
TRBJ1-3,TRBV3-1/TRBV3-2,CASSQDLRGAIYF
TRBJ2-7,TRBV19,CASSGSLTGTRSFYEQYF
TRBJ2-1,TRBV7-3,CASSPGLAYNEQFF
TRBJ2-7,TRBV19,CASSSSGGGEQYF
TRBJ2-2,TRBV3-1/TRBV3-2,CASSIGGSGELFF
TRBJ2-7,TRBV29-1,CSAGGRGAGYEQYF
TRBJ2-5,TRBV29-1,CSVGGQAQETQYF
TRBJ1-6,TRBV27,CASSIQAGVDSPLHF
TRBJ1-2,TRBV6-5,CASSYTGQAIYGYTF
TRBJ1-5,TRBV18,CASSPPGGNQPQHF
TRBJ1-2,TRBV3-1/TRBV3-2,CASSVPGTVYGYTF
TRBJ2-3,TRBV19,CASTTHAGRTDTQYF
TRBJ1-5,TRBV30,CAWSVQGNQPQHF
TRBJ1-2,TRBV18,CASSDSPGGRAPNYGYTF
TRBJ2-5,TRBV28,CASTRGRETQYF
TRBJ1-3,TRBV5-4,CASSLGTANSGNTIYF
TRBJ1-1,TRBV9,CASSVAESGGLRVSAEAFF
TRBJ2-1,TRBV30,CAWRSSGRPPEQFF
TRBJ2-7,TRBV3-1/TRBV3-2,CASSQTSYEQYF
TRBJ2-7,TRBV18,CASSPQFRASGRVDEQYF
TRBJ2-3,TRBV3-1/TRBV3-2,CASSQALAGDTDTQYF
TRBJ2-1,TRBV20-1,CSASRGISGRINEQFF
TRBJ1-4,TRBV5-1,CASSLTGTTNEKLFF
TRBJ1-3,TRBV9,CASSASPSGNTIYF
TRBJ1-3,TRBV15,CATSRGGGYSGNTIYF
TRBJ1-3,TRBV5-1,CASSHRGQGATDTIYF
TRBJ1-1,TRBV25-1,CASTRTGASTEAFF
TRBJ2-2,TRBV7-2,CASSLVGGGANGELFF
TRBJ1-4,TRBV6-5,CAHGAARGEKLFF
TRBJ2-5,TRBV15,CATSRDLATQYF
TRBJ1-2,TRBV5-4,CASSSTDYGYTF
TRBJ1-5,TRBV15,CATSRDRGNQPQHF
TRBJ1-3,TRBV21-1,CASSKAQGVICTIYF
TRBJ2-1,TRBV21-1,CASSQDLSYNEQFF
TRBJ1-5,TRBV30,CAWSVSGPQHF